A single sample is the source of the 12 T cell receptor beta chains below, sequenced in a study of T cells in Graves' hyperthyroidism and ophthalmopathy. There were TCR beta CDR3 regions amplified from RNA transcripts. When the TCR CDR3 underwent first-round RT-PCR, the HTBI primer set was used. One entry per CDR3 protein results from TCRdb running MiXCR on the multiplex PCR reads. The table shows some 400,000 distinct CDR3 sequences, with approximately 15% occurring only once. The sequenced sample was blood. The receptors were gathered from a man aged 25 to 45 with Graves' hyperthyroidism that later progressed to Graves' ophthalmopathy.

The V gene is TRBV7-6, the J gene TRBJ2-1, with TRBD2 matching 10 bases. Trimming took 1 base from V and 0 from J; bases not matched to a gene: 12. This CDR3 has 20 residues. Germline CDR1 reads SGHVS; CDR2 reads FNYEAQ. CDR3 bases: TGTGCCAGCAGCTTAGGAGTTAGCGGGGGGTACTATAGCTCCTACAATGAGCAGTTCTTC. Its protein product is CASSLGVSGGYYSSYNEQFF. The whole variable domain, filled in from reference TRBV7-6 and TRBJ2-1, reads GAGVSQSPRYKVTKRGQDVALRCDPISGHVSLYWYRQALGQGPEFLTYFNYEAQQDKSGLPNDRFSAERPEGSISTLTIQRTEQRDSAMYRCASSLGVSGGYYSSYNEQFFGPGTRLTVL.

This clonotype has just a few counts. This chain joins TRBV2 and TRBJ2-5, with TRBD2 matching 9 bases. The J segment lost 1 base and the V segment lost 4 bases, leaving 13 bases of the junction unmatched. Germline assignment: CDR1 SNHLY and CDR2 FYNNEI. The CDR3 extends over 18 amino acids. This CDR3 reads CASSVSSGGPRSQETQYF. As DNA, the CDR3 is TGTGCCAGCAGTGTTTCCAGCGGGGGGCCCCGTTCCCAAGAGACCCAGTACTTC.

This clonotype was observed a few times. V gene TRBV5-1 combines with J gene TRBJ1-6; no definite D call. This CDR3 has 16 residues. V lost 0 bases, J lost 5 bases, and 12 bases lay in between. Germline CDR1 reads SGHRS; CDR2 reads YFSETQ. CDR3: CASSLEGFPNNSPLHF. In DNA form, the CDR3 reads TGCGCCAGCAGCTTGGAAGGGTTTCCTAATAATTCACCCCTCCACTTT. Together with reference TRBV5-1 and TRBJ1-6, the CDR3 gives the full variable domain: KAGVTQTPRYLIKTRGQQVTLSCSPISGHRSVSWYQQTPGQGLQFLFEYFSETQRNKGNFPGRFSGRQFSNSRSEMNVSTLELGDSALYLCASSLEGFPNNSPLHFGNGTRLTVT.

In regard to this clonotype: A much bigger clone sits one base away, suggesting this may be a read error. This chain links TRBV27 with TRBJ2-7; 10 bases map to TRBD1. This CDR3 spans 15 amino acids. Germline CDR1 and CDR2: MNHEY and SMNVEV (reference sequence). The DNA of the CDR3 is TGTGCCAACAGTTTAGCGACAGGGGGCCCCTACGAGCAGTACTTC. It codes for CANSLATGGPYEQYF.

At least ten counts were recorded for this clonotype. The J gene is TRBJ1-1, the V gene TRBV3-1, with 8 bases matching TRBD1. The CDR3 loop spans 14 amino acids. The V and J ends lost 6 bases and 0 bases, in that order; junction bases with no gene match: 3. Per the germline V gene, CDR1 is LGHDT and CDR2 is YNNKEL (reference sequence). The CDR3 DNA reads TGTGCCAGCAGTACGGACAGGGTGAACACTGAAGCTTTCTTT. Its protein product is CASSTDRVNTEAFF.

Note on this clonotype: Germline is not matched at one junction end, which may reflect a read error. The chain carries TRBV7-9 and TRBJ2-5; 11 bases align to TRBD2. Germline values: CDR1 SEHNR, CDR2 FQNEAQ (reference sequence). The CDR3 loop spans 16 amino acids. The CDR3 here is CASSPRTSGGPETQCF. The CDR3 DNA is TGTGCCAGCAGCCCGAGAACTAGCGGGGGCCCGGAGACCCAGTGCTTC.

This clonotype was observed at least ten times. The chain carries TRBV12-5 and TRBJ2-5, with D possibly TRBD2 on 6 matching bases. This CDR3 spans 14 amino acids. The V gene lost 5 bases and the J gene lost 4 bases, with 14 bases spanning the gap. Germline CDR1 reads LGHNT; CDR2 reads FRNRAP. CDR3 sequence: CASGHGTGVETQYF. The CDR3, as DNA: TGTGCTAGTGGTCATGGAACGGGGGTAGAGACCCAGTACTTC.

The V gene is TRBV5-1, the J gene TRBJ2-7; TRBD2 is a possible D gene (5 bases). CDR1 and CDR2 from the germline V gene are SGHRS and YFSETQ. The V end was cut by 4 bases, the J end by 5 bases, with 19 bases between. The CDR3 loop spans 15 amino acids. In nucleotides, the CDR3 is TGCGCCAGCAGCACGGGAAGGGTCAGTTCCAACGAGCAGTACTTC. This gives the protein CASSTGRVSSNEQYF. The full variable domain, completed using reference TRBV5-1 and TRBJ2-7, is KAGVTQTPRYLIKTRGQQVTLSCSPISGHRSVSWYQQTPGQGLQFLFEYFSETQRNKGNFPGRFSGRQFSNSRSEMNVSTLELGDSALYLCASSTGRVSSNEQYFGPGTRLTVT.

There are many counts of this clonotype. The rearrangement links TRBV20-1 to TRBJ1-2, with no clear D. V was clipped by 6 bases and J by 3 bases, with 8 bases between them. The CDR3 has 11 amino acids. The germline V gene has CDR1 DFQATT and CDR2 SNEGSKA (reference sequence). CDR3 loop: CSATPHYGYTF. In DNA, the CDR3 is TGCAGTGCCACGCCCCACTATGGCTACACCTTC.

This clonotype was observed a few times. This may stem from a read error, because a much larger clone lies one nucleotide away. The chain has TRBV20-1 and TRBJ1-1; 7 bases agree with TRBD1. Germline CDR1 is DFQATT and CDR2 is SNEGSKA (reference sequence). This CDR3 has 13 amino acids. Losses at the gene ends were 6 bases for V and 7 bases for J; bases not matched to a gene: 11. CDR3 protein: CSAHPTGDGEAFF. The CDR3 bases are TGCAGTGCCCATCCCACAGGGGACGGTGAAGCTTTCTTT.

This clonotype showed up many times. V usage is TRBV7-9 and J usage is TRBJ2-3; TRBD2 is a possible D gene (7 bases). Germline values: CDR1 SEHNR, CDR2 FQNEAQ (reference sequence). Trimming cost V 3 bases and J 4 bases, with 14 bases left between them. This CDR3 has 15 residues. CDR3 in DNA: TGTGCCAGCAGCTTTGGGGGGGCGAACTCAGATACGCAGTATTTT. Its protein is CASSFGGANSDTQYF. Filled out from reference TRBV7-9 and TRBJ2-3, the complete variable domain reads DTGVSQNPRHKITKRGQNVTFRCDPISEHNRLYWYRQTLGQGPEFLTYFQNEAQLEKSRLLSDRFSAERPKGSFSTLEIQRTEQGDSAMYLCASSFGGANSDTQYFGPGTRLTVL.

This clonotype has a handful of counts. The chain employs TRBV20-1 and TRBJ2-2; 7 bases map to TRBD2. CDR1 is DFQATT, CDR2 SNEGSKA, per germline (reference sequence). The J segment lost 5 bases and the V segment lost 2 bases, leaving 14 bases of the junction unmatched. The CDR3 contains 17 residues. CDR3 nucleotide sequence: TGCAGTGCTAGACCCTCCTCGGGACTACCCTGGACCGGGGAGCTGTTTTTT. It is translated as CSARPSSGLPWTGELFF.